Listed here are 10 T cell receptor beta chains from one sample, sequenced in a study of PD-L1 blockade in urothelial cancer. TCRdb's copy holds only in-frame clones and misses some; the assay was immunoSEQ multiplex PCR. The sample records 40,000 to 45,000 clones, about 90% being singletons. This sample's time point: peripheral blood 6 weeks after treatment start. The sample in question was PBMCs, obtained around atezolizumab (anti-PD-L1) treatment. The receptor source for this set is a man aged 70-80 years with urothelial cancer.

This rearrangement joins TRBV19 to TRBJ2-1; 8 bases fit TRBD2. Germline V gives CDR1 LNHDA, CDR2 SQIVND (reference sequence). Unmatched junction bases numbered 11, after V lost 3 bases and J lost 4 bases. This CDR3 has 17 residues. CDR3 DNA: TGTGCCAGTAGTATGGGCGCCCGAGCGGGAGTTTACAATGAGCAGTTCTTC. This translates into CASSMGARAGVYNEQFF.

About this clone: The sample carries other DNA sequences with the same CDR3. V usage is TRBV7-8 and J usage is TRBJ1-1, with 7 bases fitting TRBD1. Germline trimming cut 5 bases from V and 1 base from J; bases unmatched to any gene: 7. CDR1 SGHVS and CDR2 FQNEAQ come from the germline V gene. CDR3 length: 15 residues. Written as DNA, the CDR3 is TGTGCCAGCAGCACCCGACAGGGTGAGAACACTGAAGCTTTCTTT. Its translation: CASSTRQGENTEAFF. Full variable domain (rest looked up from reference TRBV7-8 and TRBJ1-1): GAGVSQSPRYKVAKRGQDVALRCDPISGHVSLFWYQQALGQGPEFLTYFQNEAQLDKSGLPSDRFFAERPEGSVSTLKIQRTQQEDSAVYLCASSTRQGENTEAFFGQGTRLTVV.

The chain carries TRBV2 and TRBJ2-3, with 10 nucleotides matching TRBD1. Germline trimming cut 5 bases from V and 6 bases from J; bases unmatched to any gene: 8. This CDR3 contains 15 residues. Looked up from germline, CDR1 is SNHLY and CDR2 is FYNNEI. The CDR3 region is CASSIRQGAEDTQYF. The CDR3 DNA is TGTGCCAGCAGTATTAGACAGGGGGCCGAGGATACGCAGTATTTT.

The chain carries TRBV5-3 and TRBJ2-7; 7 nucleotides agree with TRBD1. TRBV5-3 is identified as an open reading frame with a role that is uncertain. The J segment lost 1 base and the V segment lost 4 bases, leaving 2 bases of the junction unmatched. There are 13 residues in the CDR3. CDR3 amino acids: CARSPDRSYEQYF. The CDR3 DNA sequence: TGTGCCAGAAGCCCGGACAGGTCCTACGAGCAGTACTTC.

The CDR3 nucleotides are TGTGCCAGCAGATTACAGGGGGCTGGGGCCAACGTCCTGACTTTC. Its protein product is CASRLQGAGANVLTF. This sequence joins TRBV6-1 and TRBJ2-6; 8 bases match TRBD1. Germline V lookup: CDR1 MNHNS, CDR2 SASEGT. This CDR3 has 15 amino acids. With 6 bases clipped from V and 2 bases from J, the junction kept 3 bases outside the gene matches.

The rearrangement joins TRBV19 to TRBJ1-1, with TRBD1 identical over 7 bases. CDR3 length equals 15 residues. J gave up 2 bases and V 6 bases, and 9 bases lay outside the gene matches. Germline V gene lookup returns CDR1 LNHDA and CDR2 SQIVND (reference sequence). The DNA for the CDR3 is TGTGCCAGTAGGAGGGGACAGCGGCCTAACACTGAAGCTTTCTTT. It translates to CASRRGQRPNTEAFF.

The V and J genes are TRBV2 and TRBJ2-3, with 7 bases lining up with TRBD2. The CDR3 covers 15 residues. The germline CDR1 and CDR2 sequences are SNHLY and FYNNEI. Losses at the gene ends were 6 bases for V and 0 bases for J; bases not matched to a gene: 6. The CDR3 nucleotides read TGTGCCAGCAGCGACCTAGCGGCTAGCACAGATACGCAGTATTTT. This codes for CASSDLAASTDTQYF. The whole variable domain, filled in from reference TRBV2 and TRBJ2-3, reads EPEVTQTPSHQVTQMGQEVILRCVPISNHLYFYWYRQILGQKVEFLVSFYNNEISEKSEIFDDQFSVERPDGSNFTLKIRSTKLEDSAMYFCASSDLAASTDTQYFGPGTRLTVL.

Comment on this clone: This sample also contains other DNA sequences that code for the same CDR3. The CDR3 coding sequence is TGTGCCAGCAGCCTTAGGACAGGGCTGAACACTGAAGCTTTCTTT. As protein: CASSLRTGLNTEAFF. The chain joins TRBV14 to TRBJ1-1; the match to TRBD1 covers 8 bases. Trimming took 4 bases from V and 0 from J; bases not matched to a gene: 4. Per germline, CDR1 SGHDN and CDR2 FVKESK. CDR3 length: 15 amino acids.

The chain uses TRBV5-4 and TRBJ2-7, with TRBD2 identical over 8 bases. Germline CDR1 is SGHNT and CDR2 is YYREEE (reference sequence). After removal of 4 bases from V and 3 bases from J, the junction contained 3 bases not matched to a gene. CDR3 size: 13 residues. The CDR3 spells CASSAGTSYEQYF. In DNA form, the CDR3 reads TGTGCCAGCAGCGCCGGGACTAGCTACGAGCAGTACTTC.

The V call is TRBV7-9, the J call TRBJ2-3; 9 bases map to TRBD2. Trimming removed 0 bases from V and 4 bases from J; junction bases left unmatched: 8. Germline V gene data show CDR1 as SEHNR and CDR2 as FQNEAQ (reference sequence). This CDR3 is built from 17 residues. The CDR3 reads CASSLARLAGAPDTQYF. The CDR3 DNA reads as TGTGCCAGCAGCTTAGCGCGGTTAGCGGGAGCACCAGATACGCAGTATTTT.